This T cell receptor (beta chain) derives from a study of T cells after yellow fever vaccination. Overall study results and limits: Primary-vaccination clones mostly resurfaced post-booster (around 95% CD4, approximately 87% CD8).

This clonotype has just a few counts. Antigen specificity is unknown. The germline V gene encodes CDR1 SGHVS and CDR2 FQNEAQ. The CDR3 is 15 amino acids. Trimming cost V 1 base and J 0 bases, with 10 bases left between them. MiXCR, run by TCRdb on the 5' RACE reads, gives a single entry per CDR3 protein. The sample lists roughly 260,000 distinct CDR3 sequences; over 10% were seen once. Specimen: CD4+ T cells sorted from PBMCs, collected 45 days after the yellow fever booster vaccination. This chain joins TRBV7-8 and TRBJ2-7; either TRBD1 or TRBD2 may fit D (5 bases each). The TCR comes from a man aged 25 to 40 who received the YFV17D yellow fever vaccine. The DNA of the CDR3 is TGTGCCAGCAGCTTAGAACGGGGCTCCTCCTACGAGCAGTACTTC. Protein product: CASSLERGSSYEQYF.